The entry that follows covers one T cell receptor (beta chain) sequence. Its target is not known. This entry comes from a study of chemoradiotherapy in HPV16-positive cancers. Whole-study context: Candidate HPV-specific clones and shared TCR motifs came from two HPV16-positive patients. Findings and limits, study-wide: Functional assays defining HPV-specific T cells used only a couple of HPV16-positive patients. During treatment, candidate HPV-specific clones and E7-related motifs expanded in tumor.

Trimming cost V 2 bases and J 0 bases, with 11 bases left between them. From germline, CDR1 is SGHRS and CDR2 YFSETQ. There are 16 residues in the CDR3. The assay was immunoSEQ multiplex PCR, and TCRdb's table has in-frame clones only and misses some. This table has roughly 34,000 clones, about 88% appearing once. This sample comprised blood, obtained from a patient who underwent chemoradiotherapy. The chain joins TRBV5-1 to TRBJ1-4; D unresolved. The receptor comes from a human donor with HPV-associated anogenital cancer. DNA for the CDR3: TGCGCCAGCAGCTTTGACCGAGTATCAACTAATGAAAAACTGTTTTTT. Protein product: CASSFDRVSTNEKLFF. Based on the CDR3 plus reference TRBV5-1 and TRBJ1-4, the full variable domain is KAGVTQTPRYLIKTRGQQVTLSCSPISGHRSVSWYQQTPGQGLQFLFEYFSETQRNKGNFPGRFSGRQFSNSRSEMNVSTLELGDSALYLCASSFDRVSTNEKLFFGSGTQLSVL.